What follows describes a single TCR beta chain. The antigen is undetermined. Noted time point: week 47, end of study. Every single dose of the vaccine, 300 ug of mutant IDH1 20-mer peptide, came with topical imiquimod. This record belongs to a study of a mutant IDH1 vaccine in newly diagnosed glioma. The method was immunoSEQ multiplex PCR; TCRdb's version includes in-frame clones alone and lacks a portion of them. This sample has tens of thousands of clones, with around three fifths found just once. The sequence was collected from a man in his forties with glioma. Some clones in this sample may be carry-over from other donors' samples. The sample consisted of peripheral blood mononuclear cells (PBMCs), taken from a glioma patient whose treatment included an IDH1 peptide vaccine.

Written as DNA, the CDR3 is TGCGCCAGCAGGACGCTAGCGGGAGGATACAATGAGCAGTTCTTC. Its protein product is CASRTLAGGYNEQFF. The chain has TRBV4-1 and TRBJ2-1, with TRBD2 identical over 11 bases. V trimming: 6 bases; J trimming: 4 bases; junction bases outside the gene matches: 5. Looked up from germline, CDR1 is MGHRA and CDR2 is YSYEKL. CDR3 length: 15 amino acids.